The 6 T cell receptor beta chains below come from one sample, sequenced in a study of T-cell memory formation after mild COVID-19. MiXCR, run by TCRdb on the 5' RACE reads, gives a single entry per CDR3 protein. The table lists over 250,000 distinct CDR3 sequences, 15% to 20% of them singletons, with 22% in the top ten. Source material: PBMCs or a T cell subset sorted from them (not recorded which). The source is a man between 18 and 29 years old who had mild COVID-19 (a few samples of this study predate the infection). Cell type and time point are not known.

The J gene is TRBJ1-1, the V gene TRBV29-1, with 7 positions matching TRBD1. This CDR3 spans 12 amino acids. The germline V gene has CDR1 SQVTM and CDR2 ANQGSEA. V gave up 6 bases and J gave up 3 bases; unmatched junction bases: 4. The CDR3 region is CSVQGGYTEAFF. The CDR3 region has the DNA TGCAGCGTGCAGGGGGGGTACACTGAAGCTTTCTTT.

J is TRBJ1-5 and V is TRBV5-1; the match to TRBD1 covers 8 bases. There are 16 residues in the CDR3. CDR1 SGHRS and CDR2 YFSETQ come from the germline V gene. J gave up 3 bases and V 0 bases, and 5 bases lay outside the gene matches. The DNA of the CDR3 is TGCGCCAGCAGCTTGGGGTTGGGACAGGCCAATCAGCCCCAGCATTTT. Protein sequence: CASSLGLGQANQPQHF.

This chain uses TRBV5-1 with TRBJ2-7; TRBD1 agrees at 7 bases. V lost 3 bases and J lost 0; bases outside the gene matches: 3. The CDR3 covers 14 residues. Germline CDR1 SGHRS, CDR2 YFSETQ. In DNA form, the CDR3 reads TGCGCCAGCAGCTCCGGGGACAGCTCCTACGAGCAGTACGTC. Residues: CASSSGDSSYEQYV.

The chain employs TRBV19 and TRBJ1-6; 8 nucleotides agree with TRBD1. Germline V gives CDR1 LNHDA, CDR2 SQIVND (reference sequence). CDR3 length: 15 amino acids. V lost 5 bases, J lost 7 bases, and 7 bases stayed unmatched. DNA for the CDR3: TGTGCCAGTAGTTTCAGGACAGGGATGAATTCACCCCTCCACTTT. Protein product: CASSFRTGMNSPLHF.

This chain links TRBV4-3 with TRBJ1-5, with TRBD1 matching 11 bases. After removal of 0 bases from V and 6 bases from J, the junction contained 4 bases not matched to a gene. The CDR3 sequence is 16 residues long. Germline CDR1 and CDR2: LGHNA and YSLEER. Here the CDR3 DNA reads TGCGCCAGCAGCCAAGAAATGGGACAGGGGGGTCAGCCCCAGCATTTT. It translates to CASSQEMGQGGQPQHF.

The chain couples TRBV7-9 to TRBJ1-5, with D unclear. In germline, CDR1 is SEHNR, CDR2 FQNEAQ (reference sequence). The germline V and J ends were trimmed by 4 bases and 0 bases, with 13 bases remaining between them. This CDR3 contains 16 residues. In DNA form, the CDR3 reads TGTGCCAGCAGCTCCCCGGCATGGAATAGCAATCAGCCCCAGCATTTT. Its translation is CASSSPAWNSNQPQHF.